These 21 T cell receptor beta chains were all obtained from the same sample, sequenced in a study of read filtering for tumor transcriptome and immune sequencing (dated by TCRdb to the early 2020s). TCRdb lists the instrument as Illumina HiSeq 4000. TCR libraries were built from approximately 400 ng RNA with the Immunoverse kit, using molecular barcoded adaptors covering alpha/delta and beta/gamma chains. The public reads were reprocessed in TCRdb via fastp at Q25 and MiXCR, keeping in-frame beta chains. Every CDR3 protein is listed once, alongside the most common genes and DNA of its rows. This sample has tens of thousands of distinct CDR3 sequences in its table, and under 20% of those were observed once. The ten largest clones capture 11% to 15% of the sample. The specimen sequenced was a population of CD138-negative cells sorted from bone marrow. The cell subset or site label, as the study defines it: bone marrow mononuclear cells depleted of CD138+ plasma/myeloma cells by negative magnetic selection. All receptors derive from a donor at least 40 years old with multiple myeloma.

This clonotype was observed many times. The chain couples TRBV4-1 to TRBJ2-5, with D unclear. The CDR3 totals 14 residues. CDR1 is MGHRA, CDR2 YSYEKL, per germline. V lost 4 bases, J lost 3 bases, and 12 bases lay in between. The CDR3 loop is CASSPNPPEETQYF. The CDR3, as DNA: TGCGCCAGCAGCCCCAACCCACCTGAAGAGACCCAGTACTTC.

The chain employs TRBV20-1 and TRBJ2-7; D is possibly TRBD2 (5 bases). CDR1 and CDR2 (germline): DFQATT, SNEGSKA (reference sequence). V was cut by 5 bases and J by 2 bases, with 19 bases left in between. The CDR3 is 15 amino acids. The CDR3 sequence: CSAPPPWTAAYEQYF. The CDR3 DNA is TGCAGTGCTCCCCCCCCTTGGACTGCCGCCTACGAGCAGTACTTC.

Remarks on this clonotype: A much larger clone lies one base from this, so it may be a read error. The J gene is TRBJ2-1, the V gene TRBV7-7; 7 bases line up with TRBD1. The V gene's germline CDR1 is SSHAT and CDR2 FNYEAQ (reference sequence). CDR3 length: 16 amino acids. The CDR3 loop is CASSPTTGITSNEQFF. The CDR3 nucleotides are TGTGCTAGCAGCCCAACGACAGGGATCACCTCCAATGAGCAGTTCTTC.

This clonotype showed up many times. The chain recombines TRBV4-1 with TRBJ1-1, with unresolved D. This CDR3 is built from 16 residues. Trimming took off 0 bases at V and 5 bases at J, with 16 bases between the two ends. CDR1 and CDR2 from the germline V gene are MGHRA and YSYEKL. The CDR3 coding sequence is TGCGCCAGCAGCCAAGATCTCAACCGGCCACTTACTGAAGCTTTCTTT. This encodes CASSQDLNRPLTEAFF.

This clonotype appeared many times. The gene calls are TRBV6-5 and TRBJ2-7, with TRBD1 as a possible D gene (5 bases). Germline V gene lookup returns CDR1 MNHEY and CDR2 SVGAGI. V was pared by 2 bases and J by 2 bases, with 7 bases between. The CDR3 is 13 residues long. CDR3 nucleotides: TGTGCCAGCAGTTACAGGGGAACCTACGAGCAGTACTTC. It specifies CASSYRGTYEQYF.

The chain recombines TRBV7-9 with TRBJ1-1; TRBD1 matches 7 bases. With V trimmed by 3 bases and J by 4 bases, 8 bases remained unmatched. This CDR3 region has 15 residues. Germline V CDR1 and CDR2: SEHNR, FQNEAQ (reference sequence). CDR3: CASSLEGAIGTEAFF. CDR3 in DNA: TGTGCCAGCAGCTTGGAGGGGGCGATTGGCACTGAAGCTTTCTTT. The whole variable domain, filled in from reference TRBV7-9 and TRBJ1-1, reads DTGVSQNPRHKITKRGQNVTFRCDPISEHNRLYWYRQTLGQGPEFLTYFQNEAQLEKSRLLSDRFSAERPKGSFSTLEIQRTEQGDSAMYLCASSLEGAIGTEAFFGQGTRLTVV.

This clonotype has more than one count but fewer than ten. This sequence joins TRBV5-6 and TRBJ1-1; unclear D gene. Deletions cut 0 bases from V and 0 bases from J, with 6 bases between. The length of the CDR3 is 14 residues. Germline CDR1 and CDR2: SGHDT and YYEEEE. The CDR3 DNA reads TGTGCCAGCAGCTTGGGGCTTATGAACACTGAAGCTTTCTTT. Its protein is CASSLGLMNTEAFF. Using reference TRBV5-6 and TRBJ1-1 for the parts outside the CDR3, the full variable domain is DAGVTQSPTHLIKTRGQQVTLRCSPKSGHDTVSWYQQALGQGPQFIFQYYEEEERQRGNFPDRFSGHQFPNYSSELNVNALLLGDSALYLCASSLGLMNTEAFFGQGTRLTVV.

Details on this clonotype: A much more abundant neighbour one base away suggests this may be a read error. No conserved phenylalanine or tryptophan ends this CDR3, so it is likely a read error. This chain's CDR3 is CASSPSAGTNTYEQYL. The CDR3 DNA sequence: TGCGCCAGCAGCCCATCTGCCGGGACAAATACCTACGAGCAGTACCTC. The chain uses TRBV5-1 and TRBJ2-7, with a tentative D call TRBD1 (6 bases). V was clipped by 4 bases and J by 2 bases, with 19 bases between them. Germline values: CDR1 SGHRS, CDR2 YFSETQ. This CDR3 has 16 residues.

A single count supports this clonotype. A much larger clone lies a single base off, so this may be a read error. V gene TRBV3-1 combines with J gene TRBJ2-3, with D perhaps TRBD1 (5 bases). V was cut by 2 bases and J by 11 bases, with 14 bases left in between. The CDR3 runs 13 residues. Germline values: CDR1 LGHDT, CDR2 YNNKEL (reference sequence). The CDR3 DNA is TGTGCCAGCAGCCAATTCGCAGGGCAGTGGCAGTATTTT. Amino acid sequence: CASSQFAGQWQYF.

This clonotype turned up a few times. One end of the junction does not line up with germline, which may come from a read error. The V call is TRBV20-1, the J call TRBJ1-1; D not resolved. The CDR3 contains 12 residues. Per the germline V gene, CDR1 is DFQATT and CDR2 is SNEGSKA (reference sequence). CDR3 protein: CRAVGQNTEALF. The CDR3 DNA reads TGCAGAGCTGTAGGTCAGAACACTGAAGCTCTCTTT.

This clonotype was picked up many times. In nucleotides, the CDR3 is TGCAGTGCCACATACAACTACGAGCAGTACTTC. Protein: CSATYNYEQYF. The genes are TRBV20-1 and TRBJ2-7; D is unresolved. The germline gives CDR1 DFQATT, CDR2 SNEGSKA (reference sequence). V lost 6 bases and J lost 3, with 9 bases in between. The CDR3 contains 11 residues.

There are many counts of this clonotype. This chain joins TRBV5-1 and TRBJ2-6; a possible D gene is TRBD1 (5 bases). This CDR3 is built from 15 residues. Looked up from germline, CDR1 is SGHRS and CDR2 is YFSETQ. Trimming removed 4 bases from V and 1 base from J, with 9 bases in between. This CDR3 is CASSPRQSGANVLTF. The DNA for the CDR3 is TGCGCCAGCAGCCCGCGACAGTCTGGGGCCAACGTCCTGACTTTC.

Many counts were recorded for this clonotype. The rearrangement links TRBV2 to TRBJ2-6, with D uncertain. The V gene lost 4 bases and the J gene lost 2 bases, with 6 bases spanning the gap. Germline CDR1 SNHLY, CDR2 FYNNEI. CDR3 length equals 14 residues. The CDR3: CASSVPPGANVLTF. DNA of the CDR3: TGTGCCAGCAGTGTCCCCCCTGGGGCCAACGTCCTGACTTTC.

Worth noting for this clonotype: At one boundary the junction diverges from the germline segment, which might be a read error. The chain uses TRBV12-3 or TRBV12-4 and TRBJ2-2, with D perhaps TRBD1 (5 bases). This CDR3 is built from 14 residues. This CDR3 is CAGRQRSNAGELFF. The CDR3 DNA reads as TGTGCCGGCAGACAGCGTTCGAACGCCGGGGAGCTGTTTTTT.

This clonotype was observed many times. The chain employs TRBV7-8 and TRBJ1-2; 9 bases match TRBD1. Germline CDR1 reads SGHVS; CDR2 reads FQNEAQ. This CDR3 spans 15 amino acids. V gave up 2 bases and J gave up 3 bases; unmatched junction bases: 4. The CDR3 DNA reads TGTGCCAGCAGCTTAAGGGACAGGGAATACTATGGCTACACCTTC. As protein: CASSLRDREYYGYTF.

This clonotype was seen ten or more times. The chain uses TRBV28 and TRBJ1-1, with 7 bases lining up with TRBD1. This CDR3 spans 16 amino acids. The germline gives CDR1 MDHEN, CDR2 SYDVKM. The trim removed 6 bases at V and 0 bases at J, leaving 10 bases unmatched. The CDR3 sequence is CASRQTIGTVNTEAFF. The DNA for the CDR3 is TGTGCCAGCAGACAAACAATCGGGACAGTGAACACTGAAGCTTTCTTT.

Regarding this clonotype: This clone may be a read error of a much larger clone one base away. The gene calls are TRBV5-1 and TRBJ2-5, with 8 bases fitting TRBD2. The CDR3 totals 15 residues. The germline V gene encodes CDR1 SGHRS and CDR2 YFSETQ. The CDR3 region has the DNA TGCGCCAGCAGCACCTCCGGGGGGGTTCAAGAGACCCAGCACTTC. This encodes CASSTSGGVQETQHF.

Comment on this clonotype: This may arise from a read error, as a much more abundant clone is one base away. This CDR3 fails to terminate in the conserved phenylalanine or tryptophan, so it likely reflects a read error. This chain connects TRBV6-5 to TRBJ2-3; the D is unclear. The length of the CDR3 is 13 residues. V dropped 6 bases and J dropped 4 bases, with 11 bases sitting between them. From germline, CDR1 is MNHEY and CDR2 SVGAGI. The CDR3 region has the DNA TGTGCCAGCAGGAGACAAGCCCCAGATACGCAGTATTCT. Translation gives CASRRQAPDTQYS.

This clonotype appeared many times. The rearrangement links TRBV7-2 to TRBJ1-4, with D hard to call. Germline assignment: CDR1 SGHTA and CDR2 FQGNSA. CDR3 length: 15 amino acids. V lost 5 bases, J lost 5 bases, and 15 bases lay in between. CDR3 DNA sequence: TGTGCCAGCAGCAGAGGGCCATCGGGAAATGAAAAACTGTTTTTT. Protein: CASSRGPSGNEKLFF.

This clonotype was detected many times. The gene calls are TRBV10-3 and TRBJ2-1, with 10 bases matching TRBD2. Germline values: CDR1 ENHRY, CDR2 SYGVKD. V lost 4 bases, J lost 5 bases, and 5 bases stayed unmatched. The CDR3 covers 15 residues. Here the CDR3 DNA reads TGTGCCATCAGTGCTAAAGCGGGAGGGGACAATGAGCAGTTCTTC. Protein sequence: CAISAKAGGDNEQFF.

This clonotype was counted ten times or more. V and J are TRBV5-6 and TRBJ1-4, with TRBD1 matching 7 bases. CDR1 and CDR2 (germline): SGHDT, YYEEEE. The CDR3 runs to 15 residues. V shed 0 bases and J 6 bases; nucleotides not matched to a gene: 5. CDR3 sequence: CASSLAKGAYEKLFF. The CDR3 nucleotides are TGTGCCAGCAGCTTGGCCAAGGGGGCATATGAAAAACTGTTTTTT.